The 26 T cell receptor beta chains reported below all come from one sample, sequenced in a study of T cell responses to AZD1222 COVID-19 vaccine. The repertoire was sequenced with immunoSEQ multiplex PCR; TCRdb's copy has only in-frame clones and lacks some. Of 45,000 to 60,000 clones listed, more than 70% are singletons. The sequenced sample was peripheral blood, obtained on day 0 of AZD1222 vaccination. The receptors come from an adult in good health.

V is TRBV19 and J is TRBJ2-7; possible D gene TRBD2, 6 bases. This CDR3 contains 15 residues. V was shortened by 5 bases and J by 1 base, with 15 bases between the two germline ends. Germline CDR1 reads LNHDA; CDR2 reads SQIVND (reference sequence). DNA for the CDR3: TGTGCCAGTAGTTCGCGGGACGAACCTTCCTACGAGCAGTACTTC. Its translation: CASSSRDEPSYEQYF. The entire variable domain, with the rest obtained from reference TRBV19 and TRBJ2-7, is as follows: DGGITQSPKYLFRKEGQNVTLSCEQNLNHDAMYWYRQDPGQGLRLIYYSQIVNDFQKGDIAEGYSVSREKKESFPLTVTSAQKNPTAFYLCASSSRDEPSYEQYFGPGTRLTVT.

The rearrangement joins TRBV9 to TRBJ2-3, with D perhaps TRBD2 (6 bases). CDR3 length: 15 residues. V was trimmed by 4 bases and J by 8 bases, leaving 20 bases between them. The germline CDR1 and CDR2 sequences are SGDLS and YYNGEE. The CDR3 loop reads CASSPSAGGHATQYF. DNA for the CDR3: TGTGCCAGCAGCCCATCAGCAGGAGGGCATGCTACGCAGTATTTT.

This clone came up once. The chain combines TRBV5-5 with TRBJ2-5; D perhaps matches TRBD2 (6 bases). The V end was cut by 3 bases, the J end by 5 bases, with 20 bases between. Germline lookup yields CDR1 SGHKS and CDR2 YYEKEE (reference sequence). The CDR3 sequence is 16 residues long. CDR3 DNA sequence: TGTGCCAGCAGCTCCGTAGGGACGGCGGGGCACGAGACCCAGTACTTC. It is translated as CASSSVGTAGHETQYF.

The chain is built from TRBV28 and TRBJ1-5; D not resolved. The CDR3 has 12 amino acids. Germline CDR1 and CDR2: MDHEN and SYDVKM. Between the trimmed V and J ends, which lost 6 bases and 1 base, there was a span of 4 bases. The CDR3 loop reads CASRPSNQPQHF. CDR3 nucleotides: TGTGCCAGCAGACCGAGCAATCAGCCCCAGCATTTT.

The gene calls are TRBV28 and TRBJ1-1, with TRBD1 as a possible D gene (5 bases). Germline lookup yields CDR1 MDHEN and CDR2 SYDVKM. V lost 5 bases to trimming and J lost 5 bases, with 15 bases between them. This CDR3 contains 14 residues. For the CDR3, the DNA is TGTGCCAGCAGTCTATTCGGGGCGAGGACTGAAGCTTTCTTT. Its translation: CASSLFGARTEAFF.

CDR3 coding DNA: TGTGCCAGCACCCCAGGACAGGGAAATGAAAAACTGTTTTTT. Residues: CASTPGQGNEKLFF. The rearrangement uses TRBV6-1 and TRBJ1-4; 8 nucleotides align to TRBD1. The CDR3 extends over 14 amino acids. From germline, CDR1 is MNHNS and CDR2 SASEGT. V gave up 7 bases and J gave up 5 bases; unmatched junction bases: 6.

The chain recombines TRBV5-1 with TRBJ1-2; 10 nucleotides match TRBD1. The V gene's germline CDR1 is SGHRS and CDR2 YFSETQ. J gave up 4 bases and V 0 bases, and 0 bases lay outside the gene matches. This CDR3 contains 14 residues. The CDR3 nucleotides read TGCGCCAGCAGCTTGGGGACAGGGGGCTATGGCTACACCTTC. It translates to CASSLGTGGYGYTF.

The rearrangement joins TRBV27 to TRBJ1-2; the match to TRBD1 covers 7 bases. This CDR3 is built from 15 residues. V was clipped by 6 bases and J by 4 bases; unmatched bases: 11. Germline CDR1 and CDR2: MNHEY and SMNVEV (reference sequence). The CDR3 nucleotides read TGTGCCAGCAGCCGCGGACAGGCCCGGACCTATGGCTACACCTTC. This gives the protein CASSRGQARTYGYTF.

J is TRBJ1-1 and V is TRBV5-1; D is ambiguous. The ends were cut back, 1 base at V and 1 base at J, with 8 bases in the middle. CDR1 and CDR2 (germline): SGHRS, YFSETQ. This CDR3 contains 14 residues. The CDR3 sequence is CASSLFGENTEAFF. CDR3 nucleotide sequence: TGCGCCAGCAGCTTGTTTGGGGAGAACACTGAAGCTTTCTTT. Full variable domain (remainder filled in from reference TRBV5-1 and TRBJ1-1): KAGVTQTPRYLIKTRGQQVTLSCSPISGHRSVSWYQQTPGQGLQFLFEYFSETQRNKGNFPGRFSGRQFSNSRSEMNVSTLELGDSALYLCASSLFGENTEAFFGQGTRLTVV.

The chain links TRBV28 to TRBJ1-2, with a weak D call TRBD1 (6 bases). Germline V gene sequence: CDR1 MDHEN, CDR2 SYDVKM. The CDR3 runs 14 residues. Trimming pared 7 bases from V and 4 bases from J, leaving 16 bases between. DNA of the CDR3: TGTGCCAGCACCGCGGGGGGCGTACGCTATGGCTACACCTTC. Its protein product is CASTAGGVRYGYTF.

The rearrangement links TRBV5-4 to TRBJ1-1; TRBD1 aligns across 7 bases. J lost 8 bases, V lost 3 bases, and 7 bases had no gene match. Germline V gives CDR1 SGHNT, CDR2 YYREEE (reference sequence). The CDR3 runs to 13 residues. CDR3 in amino acids: CASSYKDRVEAFF. The CDR3 DNA reads as TGTGCCAGCAGCTATAAAGACAGGGTAGAAGCTTTCTTT.

The V gene is TRBV6-1, the J gene TRBJ1-3; D gene unclear. Germline CDR1 reads MNHNS; CDR2 reads SASEGT. The CDR3 has 14 residues. Trimming left V 0 bases short and J 5 bases short, with 8 bases between. The CDR3 spells CASSEAGGRNTIYF. The CDR3 nucleotides are TGTGCCAGCAGTGAAGCAGGCGGAAGAAACACCATATATTTT.

The rearrangement uses TRBV5-1 and TRBJ1-5; perhaps TRBD1 as D (5 bases). CDR3 length equals 18 residues. Per germline, CDR1 SGHRS and CDR2 YFSETQ. V was cut by 1 base and J by 7 bases, with 24 bases left in between. Written as DNA, the CDR3 is TGCGCCAGCAGCTTGAAGCCTCCGGCGGGGCCGGGAAGGCAGCCCCAGCATTTT. Its protein product is CASSLKPPAGPGRQPQHF. The entire variable domain, with the rest obtained from reference TRBV5-1 and TRBJ1-5, is as follows: KAGVTQTPRYLIKTRGQQVTLSCSPISGHRSVSWYQQTPGQGLQFLFEYFSETQRNKGNFPGRFSGRQFSNSRSEMNVSTLELGDSALYLCASSLKPPAGPGRQPQHFGDGTRLSIL.

CDR3 DNA: TGTGCCAGCAGCTTAGTACTCGCAGGGTACGAGCAGTACTTC. As protein: CASSLVLAGYEQYF. This chain joins TRBV7-6 and TRBJ2-7, with D possibly TRBD1 on 5 matching bases. The CDR3 loop spans 14 amino acids. V shed 1 base and J shed 4 bases, with 11 bases lying between them. In germline, CDR1 is SGHVS, CDR2 FNYEAQ.

V is TRBV5-8 and J is TRBJ1-2, with no clear D. Germline V gene data show CDR1 as SGHTS and CDR2 as YDEGEE. Trimming took off 2 bases at V and 4 bases at J, with 9 bases between the two ends. This CDR3 has 13 amino acids. The CDR3 loop is CASSLIVGYGYTF. CDR3 DNA sequence: TGTGCCAGCAGCTTAATCGTGGGCTATGGCTACACCTTC.

The chain combines TRBV6-5 with TRBJ1-1, with a tentative D call TRBD1 (5 bases). The CDR3 covers 13 residues. V was clipped by 7 bases and J by 5 bases, with 14 bases between them. Germline V gene lookup returns CDR1 MNHEY and CDR2 SVGAGI. This CDR3 is CASTQGGGTEAFF. As DNA, the CDR3 is TGTGCCAGCACCCAGGGCGGAGGGACTGAAGCTTTCTTT.

The genes are TRBV5-1 and TRBJ1-2; D ambiguous. Germline values: CDR1 SGHRS, CDR2 YFSETQ. V was cut by 1 base and J by 0 bases, with 10 bases left in between. This CDR3 region has 15 residues. The CDR3 nucleotides read TGCGCCAGCAGCTTGCGGGAGGGTTCTAACTATGGCTACACCTTC. Translated: CASSLREGSNYGYTF.

The chain is built from TRBV9 and TRBJ2-3, with 13 positions matching TRBD2. Germline CDR1 is SGDLS and CDR2 is YYNGEE. This CDR3 is built from 16 residues. The V segment lost 4 bases and the J segment 4 bases; nucleotides outside the gene matches: 6. CDR3 loop: CASSYTGLAGADTQYF. DNA for the CDR3: TGTGCCAGCAGCTACACCGGACTAGCGGGAGCAGATACGCAGTATTTT.

The chain has TRBV3-1 (or the pseudogene TRBV3-2) and TRBJ1-5; possible D gene TRBD1, 5 bases. Trimming removed 3 bases at V and 6 bases at J, with 9 bases between. This CDR3 has 13 residues. The germline V gene has CDR1 LGHDT and CDR2 YNNKEL (reference sequence). CDR3 sequence (DNA): TGTGCCAGCAGCCAGGGGCCCCGTCAGCCCCAGCATTTT. As protein: CASSQGPRQPQHF.

The rearrangement uses TRBV28 and TRBJ2-2; 8 nucleotides match TRBD2. Trimming took 3 bases from V and 5 from J; bases not matched to a gene: 8. Germline-derived CDR1 and CDR2 are MDHEN and SYDVKM. This CDR3 has 16 amino acids. The CDR3 DNA sequence: TGTGCCAGCAGTTTCCGCGGACTAGCCGGAACCGGGGAGCTGTTTTTT. Translation: CASSFRGLAGTGELFF.

The genes are TRBV5-1 and TRBJ2-3, with unresolved D. CDR3 length: 16 amino acids. V dropped 1 base and J dropped 1 base, with 13 bases sitting between them. Germline assignment: CDR1 SGHRS and CDR2 YFSETQ. This chain's CDR3 is CASSLMEGGGTDTQYF. DNA of the CDR3: TGCGCCAGCAGCTTGATGGAAGGTGGGGGCACAGATACGCAGTATTTT.

The sample holds a few counts of this clone. The chain recombines TRBV7-9 with TRBJ2-7, with TRBD1 matching 9 bases. The CDR3 runs to 14 residues. Unmatched junction bases numbered 7, after V lost 6 bases and J lost 4 bases. The germline CDR1 and CDR2 sequences are SEHNR and FQNEAQ (reference sequence). CDR3 bases: TGTGCCAGCAGTCCCGGGACAGGGTCTTACGAGCAGTACTTC. Its translation is CASSPGTGSYEQYF.

The J gene is TRBJ1-4, the V gene TRBV4-1, with 8 bases matching TRBD1. Losses at the gene ends were 0 bases for V and 8 bases for J; bases not matched to a gene: 11. This CDR3 contains 17 residues. Germline V gene data show CDR1 as MGHRA and CDR2 as YSYEKL. The CDR3 nucleotides are TGCGCCAGCAGCCAAGAGGGCAGGGGGCCAAGAAGGGAAAAACTGTTTTTT. The encoded protein is CASSQEGRGPRREKLFF.

The chain links TRBV10-3 to TRBJ2-7, with D possibly matching TRBD1 (5 bases). The CDR3 has 16 amino acids. The germline CDR1 and CDR2 sequences are ENHRY and SYGVKD. Trimming removed 3 bases from V and 11 bases from J, with 26 bases in between. CDR3 sequence (DNA): TGTGCCATCAGTGAAAGGGGCGCTAAAGGGCTATTTGGCGAGTACTTC. Its protein product is CAISERGAKGLFGEYF.

The chain links TRBV18 to TRBJ2-5, with unresolved D. This CDR3 has 12 amino acids. Trimming stripped 4 bases from V and 7 bases from J, with 10 bases between. CDR1 is KGHSH and CDR2 is LQKENI in the germline V gene. The CDR3 region has the DNA TGTGCCAGCTCACGTCTGGAAGCGACCCAGTACTTC. Its protein is CASSRLEATQYF.

CDR3 residues: CASSLGLGFGEQYF. The CDR3 bases are TGCGCCAGCAGCTTGGGTTTGGGGTTCGGCGAGCAGTACTTC. This rearrangement joins TRBV5-1 to TRBJ2-7; D call uncertain. Trimming took off 0 bases at V and 6 bases at J, with 13 bases between the two ends. The CDR3 totals 14 residues. The germline CDR1 and CDR2 sequences are SGHRS and YFSETQ.